This T cell receptor (beta chain) was sequenced in a study of molecular identifiers for immune sequencing clone quantification. It was with previously described methods and listed TCR primers that bulk TCR libraries were made. MiXCR, applied by TCRdb to the PCR reads, yields one record per CDR3 protein. This sample has about 500,000 distinct CDR3 sequences, with roughly 24% found just once. Comment on this clonotype: Its antigen is as yet unknown. The germline gene is not matched at one end of the junction; a read error may be the cause.

The study's findings and limits: Clones that had above 20 RNA copies took up over 98% of effector molecules but under 1% in naive cells.

Preparation of naive CD8 libraries involved 20,000 to 1,000,000 sorted cells and 10%, 30% or 50% RNA. This receptor was taken from a human donor in good health. Some libraries in this study had Jurkat cell RNA spiked in. Sample: naive CD8+ T cells from blood, with Jurkat cell RNA spiked in. Regarding subset: FACS-sorted CD8+CD4-CCR7+CD45RA+ naive T cells.

The CDR3 loop is CASKEATGPNVLPF. The CDR3 bases are TGTGCCAGCAAGGAGGCCACCGGGCCCAACGTCCTGCCTTTC. The chain is built from TRBV12-3 or TRBV12-4 and TRBJ2-6, with D possibly being TRBD2 (5 bases). The CDR3 consists of 14 residues.